The text below deals with one T cell receptor beta chain. Its antigen is unidentified. Sequencing used immunoSEQ multiplex PCR; TCRdb keeps in-frame clones, though not all of them. The profile covers 95,000 to 150,000 clones, with about 91% appearing a single time and around 1.5% taken by the ten largest. This specimen belongs to a study of T cell responses to AZD1222 COVID-19 vaccine. Background on the study: Second-dose timings of about 4 or about 12 weeks were pooled. Study findings and constraints: Repertoire sampling was restricted to post-peak T cell response timepoints. Reports indicate that nearly half of spike-specific TCRs are directed at unmutated variant regions.

Trimming removed 2 bases at V and 2 bases at J, with 10 bases between. Germline CDR1 GTSNPN, CDR2 SVGIG (reference sequence). The CDR3 sequence is 13 residues long. This sample comprised peripheral blood, obtained on day 0 of AZD1222 vaccination. V usage is TRBV30 and J usage is TRBJ2-7; no definite D call. The clonotype was recovered from an adult in good health. The CDR3 nucleotides read TGTGCCTGGAGTAAAGGGCTCACCTACGAGCAGTACTTC. Translated, it gives CAWSKGLTYEQYF.